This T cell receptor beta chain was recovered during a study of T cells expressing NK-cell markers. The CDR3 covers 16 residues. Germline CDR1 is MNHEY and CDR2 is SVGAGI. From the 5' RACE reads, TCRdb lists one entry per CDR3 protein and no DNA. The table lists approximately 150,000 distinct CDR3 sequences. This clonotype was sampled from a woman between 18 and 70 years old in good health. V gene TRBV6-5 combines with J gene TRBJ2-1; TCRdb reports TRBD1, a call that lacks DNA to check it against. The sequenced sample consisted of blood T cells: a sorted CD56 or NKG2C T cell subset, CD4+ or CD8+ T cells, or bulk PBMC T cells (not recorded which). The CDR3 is CASSSGGPSSYNEQFF.